This TCR beta chain was sequenced in a study of early T cells in non-severe SARS-CoV-2 infection. Germline-derived CDR1 and CDR2 are MNHEY and SVGAGI. The CDR3 covers 13 residues. V was clipped by 2 bases and J by 1 base, with 5 bases between them. Tagging with unique molecular identifiers was applied to individual cDNA molecules. TCRdb redid the calling of the 5' RACE reads with MiXCR, one entry per CDR3 protein. The sample has 85,000 to 100,000 distinct CDR3 sequences; about 11% are singletons. This clonotype was found a few times. The chain recombines TRBV6-5 with TRBJ1-1; D not resolved. The TCR was taken from an adult who was a healthcare worker with PCR-confirmed SARS-CoV-2 infection or an uninfected control (not recorded which). Sample: whole blood, taken at baseline. In DNA form, the CDR3 reads TGTGCCAGCAGTTACCTGTCGAACACTGAAGCTTTCTTT. Translated, it gives CASSYLSNTEAFF.